This T cell receptor (beta chain) was captured by sequencing in a study of regulatory T cells in long-lasting Graves disease. Trimming shortened V by 0 bases and J by 0 bases, and 9 bases separated the two germline ends. The germline V gene encodes CDR1 LGHNA and CDR2 YNFKEQ. The CDR3 is 16 residues long. Construction of the TCR beta libraries employed iRepertoire HTBI primers in conjunction with Arm-PCR of CDR3 regions. TCRdb re-analysed the multiplex PCR reads in MiXCR, keeping a single row per CDR3 protein. The data contain hundreds of thousands of distinct CDR3 sequences, around 17% of them singletons. This clonotype was counted a few times. Noted time point: newly diagnosed GD, antithyroid drugs for less than 3 months. Isolated PBMC RNA provided the starting material for the TCR library. These same records also appear under a second study, on T cells in Graves' hyperthyroidism and ophthalmopathy.

This TCR derives from a woman aged 30 to 39 with Graves disease. The source material was peripheral blood mononuclear cells (PBMCs), sampled at new diagnosis, from a patient treated with antithyroid drugs. The chain recombines TRBV4-2 with TRBJ1-3; unclear D gene. The CDR3 nucleotides are TGTGCCAGCAGCCAAGAAGGTCACTACTCTGGAAACACCATATATTTT. Translating gives CASSQEGHYSGNTIYF.